Each of the 30 T cell receptor beta chains below was sequenced from the same sample in a study of blood T cell repertoires in COVID-19 (dated by TCRdb to the early 2020s). Libraries were made using the immunoSEQ multiplex PCR assay. TCRdb's version of the immuneACCESS table is confined to in-frame rearrangements and falls short of the full clone set. An unresolved V gene accounts for under half of the shortfall where checked; the remainder is of unknown origin. For this sample there are over 250,000 clones; roughly 90% appear just once. Around 1.9% of the sample lies in the top ten. The sample consisted of PBMCs or T cells enriched from blood (not recorded which). Receptors originate from a woman aged 55-70 years who had recovered from COVID-19.

V and J are TRBV11-1 and TRBJ2-7, with 11 bases aligning to TRBD1. The J segment lost 5 bases and the V segment lost 1 base, leaving 4 bases of the junction unmatched. The CDR3 contains 15 residues. The germline gives CDR1 SGHAT, CDR2 FQDESV (reference sequence). The chain's CDR3 is CASSLDGQGAHEQYF. The CDR3 DNA reads as TGTGCCAGCAGCTTAGATGGACAGGGGGCCCACGAGCAGTACTTC.

CDR3 amino acids: CASSLAGGGIGELFF. For the CDR3, the DNA is TGTGCCAGCAGCTTAGCTGGAGGGGGCATCGGGGAGCTGTTTTTT. This rearrangement joins TRBV7-2 to TRBJ2-2, with D perhaps matching TRBD1 (7 bases). CDR3 length: 15 residues. The V gene lost 0 bases and the J gene lost 7 bases, with 12 bases spanning the gap. The germline gives CDR1 SGHTA, CDR2 FQGNSA.

V and J are TRBV27 and TRBJ2-7; D remains ambiguous. Trimming shortened V by 10 bases and J by 4 bases, and 14 bases separated the two germline ends. The CDR3 contains 12 residues. CDR1 is MNHEY, CDR2 SMNVEV, per germline (reference sequence). CDR3 bases: TGTGCCACCGCCGGGTCAGAATACGAGCAGTACTTC. Its protein is CATAGSEYEQYF.

The J gene is TRBJ2-1, the V gene TRBV2; TRBD2 matches at 7 bases. The length of the CDR3 is 13 residues. Trimming cost V 6 bases and J 5 bases; bases outside gene matches: 4. Germline V lookup: CDR1 SNHLY, CDR2 FYNNEI. CDR3 protein: CASRLSGNNEQFF. In nucleotides, the CDR3 is TGTGCCAGCAGGTTAAGCGGGAACAATGAGCAGTTCTTC.

J is TRBJ2-7 and V is TRBV2, with 11 bases fitting TRBD2. Germline CDR1 SNHLY, CDR2 FYNNEI. The CDR3 consists of 15 residues. V lost 8 bases to trimming and J lost 3 bases; unmatched junction nucleotides: 9. DNA of the CDR3: TGTGCCAGCCAACCCACTAGCGGGAGTGGCTACGAGCAGTACTTC. As protein: CASQPTSGSGYEQYF.

The chain uses TRBV6-1 and TRBJ2-1; 12 nucleotides align to TRBD2. The CDR3 covers 17 residues. V was pared by 4 bases and J by 7 bases, with 11 bases of the junction left unmatched. The V gene's germline CDR1 is MNHNS and CDR2 SASEGT. This chain's CDR3 is CASSVPEGLAGRNEQFF. CDR3 nucleotide sequence: TGTGCCAGCAGTGTTCCGGAAGGACTAGCGGGGAGGAATGAGCAGTTCTTC.

V usage is TRBV18 and J usage is TRBJ1-5; D is possibly TRBD1 (5 bases). The CDR3 consists of 15 residues. Germline-derived CDR1 and CDR2 are KGHSH and LQKENI. V lost 4 bases to trimming and J lost 2 bases, with 12 bases between them. CDR3 DNA: TGTGCCAGCTCACGGGAGGGGTTTCGCAATCAGCCCCAGCATTTT. Protein product: CASSREGFRNQPQHF. The variable domain in full, with the rest retrieved from reference TRBV18 and TRBJ1-5, is NAGVMQNPRHLVRRRGQEARLRCSPMKGHSHVYWYRQLPEEGLKFMVYLQKENIIDESGMPKERFSAEFPKEGPSILRIQQVVRGDSAAYFCASSREGFRNQPQHFGDGTRLSIL.

Concerning this clone itself: Other DNA sequences in the same sample also yield this CDR3. The chain combines TRBV24-1 with TRBJ1-2; unclear D gene. Germline V lookup: CDR1 KGHDR, CDR2 SFDVKD. Trimming removed 1 base from V and 6 bases from J, with 5 bases in between. This CDR3 region has 12 residues. The CDR3 spells CATSDLLDGYTF. DNA of the CDR3: TGTGCCACCAGTGATTTACTTGATGGCTACACCTTC.

The rearrangement joins TRBV5-6 to TRBJ2-2; 10 bases map to TRBD2. The junction had 9 bases not matched to a gene; V was cut back by 6 bases and J by 4 bases. This CDR3 region has 16 residues. The V gene's germline CDR1 is SGHDT and CDR2 YYEEEE. The CDR3 sequence is CASIRAGGPGTGELFF. CDR3 nucleotide sequence: TGTGCCAGCATCCGAGCGGGAGGGCCAGGCACCGGGGAGCTGTTTTTT.

V and J are TRBV19 and TRBJ1-3, with TRBD1 matching 9 bases. This CDR3 comprises 15 residues. Germline V gives CDR1 LNHDA, CDR2 SQIVND (reference sequence). V was clipped by 5 bases and J by 2 bases; unmatched bases: 4. The CDR3 DNA reads TGTGCCAGTAGTCCCACAGGGGGCCCTGGAAACACCATATATTTT. Its protein product is CASSPTGGPGNTIYF. The entire variable domain, with the rest obtained from reference TRBV19 and TRBJ1-3, is as follows: DGGITQSPKYLFRKEGQNVTLSCEQNLNHDAMYWYRQDPGQGLRLIYYSQIVNDFQKGDIAEGYSVSREKKESFPLTVTSAQKNPTAFYLCASSPTGGPGNTIYFGEGSWLTVV.

The chain has TRBV19 and TRBJ2-1; 9 bases align to TRBD1. Germline-derived CDR1 and CDR2 are LNHDA and SQIVND (reference sequence). Unmatched junction bases numbered 4, after V lost 8 bases and J lost 2 bases. The CDR3 extends over 14 amino acids. CDR3 coding DNA: TGTGCCAGTTGGGGGACAGGGCCCTACAATGAGCAGTTCTTC. Amino acids: CASWGTGPYNEQFF. Looking up the rest from reference TRBV19 and TRBJ2-1 gives the full variable domain: DGGITQSPKYLFRKEGQNVTLSCEQNLNHDAMYWYRQDPGQGLRLIYYSQIVNDFQKGDIAEGYSVSREKKESFPLTVTSAQKNPTAFYLCASWGTGPYNEQFFGPGTRLTVL.

The rearrangement uses TRBV7-6 and TRBJ2-5, with D perhaps TRBD1 (6 bases). Germline CDR1 is SGHVS and CDR2 is FNYEAQ. The V end was cut by 4 bases, the J end by 0 bases, with 6 bases between. This CDR3 spans 13 amino acids. The CDR3 coding sequence is TGTGCCAGCAGCTGGACAGACCAAGAGACCCAGTACTTC. Amino acid sequence: CASSWTDQETQYF. The full variable domain, its missing parts supplied by reference TRBV7-6 and TRBJ2-5, is GAGVSQSPRYKVTKRGQDVALRCDPISGHVSLYWYRQALGQGPEFLTYFNYEAQQDKSGLPNDRFSAERPEGSISTLTIQRTEQRDSAMYRCASSWTDQETQYFGPGTRLLVL.

Turning to this clone: This CDR3 is also generated by other DNA sequences in the sample. The J gene is TRBJ2-3, the V gene TRBV3-1 (or the pseudogene TRBV3-2), with D uncertain. CDR3 size: 12 residues. Germline V lookup: CDR1 LGHDT, CDR2 YNNKEL (reference sequence). Trimming cost V 6 bases and J 0 bases, with 4 bases left between them. The CDR3 reads CASSLSTDTQYF. CDR3 bases: TGTGCCAGCAGTCTAAGCACAGATACGCAGTATTTT.

The chain combines TRBV7-6 with TRBJ2-7, with D perhaps matching TRBD2 (5 bases). The CDR3 is 16 residues long. Germline CDR1 SGHVS, CDR2 FNYEAQ. Trimming shortened V by 5 bases and J by 0 bases, and 17 bases separated the two germline ends. In DNA form, the CDR3 reads TGTGCCAGCAGCCCTATTGACGGACTCAGCTCCTACGAGCAGTACTTC. Amino acids: CASSPIDGLSSYEQYF. Variable domain in full (rest from reference TRBV7-6 and TRBJ2-7): GAGVSQSPRYKVTKRGQDVALRCDPISGHVSLYWYRQALGQGPEFLTYFNYEAQQDKSGLPNDRFSAERPEGSISTLTIQRTEQRDSAMYRCASSPIDGLSSYEQYFGPGTRLTVT.

This sequence joins TRBV3-1 (or the pseudogene TRBV3-2) and TRBJ1-6; TRBD1 matches at 8 bases. The CDR3 is 14 residues long. CDR1 is LGHDT, CDR2 YNNKEL, per germline (reference sequence). V was clipped by 8 bases and J by 14 bases; unmatched bases: 14. Here the CDR3 reads CASDPGGSGSALHF. CDR3 DNA sequence: TGTGCCAGCGATCCAGGGGGCAGCGGCTCAGCCCTCCACTTT.

The J gene is TRBJ1-5, the V gene TRBV9, with TRBD1 as a possible D gene (6 bases). This CDR3 has 15 residues. Trimming shortened V by 0 bases and J by 5 bases, and 12 bases separated the two germline ends. Germline lookup yields CDR1 SGDLS and CDR2 YYNGEE. The CDR3 loop is CASSVAVGGDQPQHF. For the CDR3, the DNA is TGTGCCAGCAGCGTAGCTGTAGGGGGGGATCAGCCCCAGCATTTT.

This clone appeared once. V and J are TRBV12-2 and TRBJ1-1; the table's D call, TRBD1, was not checked against the DNA. TRBV12-2 is deemed a pseudogene. The CDR3 consists of 15 residues. Here the CDR3 reads CASRLYPTGKTEAFF. CDR3 coding DNA: TGTGCAAGTCGCCTCTACCCGACAGGGAAGACTGAAGCTTTCTTT.

The V and J genes are TRBV27 and TRBJ1-2, with 10 positions matching TRBD1. Germline V CDR1 and CDR2: MNHEY, SMNVEV (reference sequence). The CDR3 totals 17 residues. V lost 5 bases, J lost 4 bases, and 13 bases stayed unmatched. In DNA, the CDR3 is TGTGCCAGCAGTCCCGGACAGGGGGTACCAGGAGGCTATGGCTACACCTTC. Its translation is CASSPGQGVPGGYGYTF.

V and J are TRBV3-1 (or the pseudogene TRBV3-2) and TRBJ1-1, with D maybe TRBD1 (5 bases). CDR3 size: 14 residues. Trimming took off 1 base at V and 0 bases at J, with 6 bases between the two ends. Per the germline V gene, CDR1 is LGHDT and CDR2 is YNNKEL (reference sequence). CDR3 DNA sequence: TGTGCCAGCAGCCAAGGACAGTTGAACACTGAAGCTTTCTTT. This sequence encodes CASSQGQLNTEAFF.

The table lists this clone with a few counts. The chain recombines TRBV5-1 with TRBJ2-1; a possible D gene is TRBD2 (5 bases). The CDR3 loop spans 14 amino acids. Germline loops: CDR1 SGHRS, CDR2 YFSETQ. V was shortened by 3 bases and J by 3 bases, with 10 bases between the two germline ends. The CDR3 DNA reads TGCGCCAGCAGCTCGGACTCTAGCTACAATGAGCAGTTCTTC. This translates into CASSSDSSYNEQFF.

This clone was observed a handful of times. The chain employs TRBV13 and TRBJ1-6; 8 nucleotides align to TRBD1. CDR3 length: 13 residues. Germline CDR1 and CDR2: PRHDT and FYEKMQ (reference sequence). Trimming took 5 bases from V and 7 from J; bases not matched to a gene: 1. This CDR3 reads CASSRDRNSPLHF. CDR3 DNA: TGTGCCAGCAGCCGGGACAGGAATTCACCCCTCCACTTT.

The rearrangement links TRBV28 to TRBJ1-1, with 8 bases lining up with TRBD1. The V and J ends lost 1 base and 7 bases, in that order; junction bases with no gene match: 8. CDR1 is MDHEN, CDR2 SYDVKM, per germline. CDR3 length equals 15 residues. CDR3 sequence: CASSLYQGAFSEAFF. The CDR3 region has the DNA TGTGCCAGCAGTTTATACCAGGGGGCATTTAGTGAAGCTTTCTTT. Looking up the rest from reference TRBV28 and TRBJ1-1 gives the full variable domain: DVKVTQSSRYLVKRTGEKVFLECVQDMDHENMFWYRQDPGLGLRLIYFSYDVKMKEKGDIPEGYSVSREKKERFSLILESASTNQTSMYLCASSLYQGAFSEAFFGQGTRLTVV.

V and J are TRBV13 and TRBJ1-2; D gene uncertain. Per the germline V gene, CDR1 is PRHDT and CDR2 is FYEKMQ (reference sequence). Trimming removed 3 bases from V and 6 bases from J, with 11 bases in between. The CDR3 covers 13 residues. The CDR3 region is CASSFTNRDGYTF. The CDR3 nucleotides are TGTGCCAGCAGCTTCACCAACAGAGATGGCTACACCTTC. Full variable domain (outside the CDR3, taken from reference TRBV13 and TRBJ1-2): AAGVIQSPRHLIKEKRETATLKCYPIPRHDTVYWYQQGPGQDPQFLISFYEKMQSDKGSIPDRFSAQQFSDYHSELNMSSLELGDSALYFCASSFTNRDGYTFGSGTRLTVV.

The J gene is TRBJ1-1, the V gene TRBV5-4, with 7 bases lining up with TRBD1. V lost 6 bases, J lost 5 bases, and 10 bases stayed unmatched. The germline CDR1 and CDR2 sequences are SGHNT and YYREEE (reference sequence). The CDR3 runs 14 residues. CDR3 nucleotides: TGTGCCAGCACCTTATCACCCAGGGGGACTGAAGCTTTCTTT. Its translation: CASTLSPRGTEAFF.

The chain joins TRBV15 to TRBJ1-2; 8 bases align to TRBD1. Germline CDR1 LNHNV, CDR2 YYDKDF (reference sequence). J gave up 0 bases and V 3 bases, and 6 bases lay outside the gene matches. The length of the CDR3 is 16 residues. The CDR3 protein is CATSSGQGKANYGYTF. The CDR3 region has the DNA TGTGCCACCAGCAGCGGACAGGGAAAGGCTAACTATGGCTACACCTTC.

Only a few counts were recorded for this clone. This rearrangement joins TRBV5-1 to TRBJ2-3; 10 nucleotides line up with TRBD2. After removal of 3 bases from V and 6 bases from J, the junction contained 4 bases not matched to a gene. The germline CDR1 and CDR2 sequences are SGHRS and YFSETQ. The CDR3 length is 14 residues. This chain's CDR3 is CASSSLAGKDTQYF. CDR3 sequence (DNA): TGCGCCAGCAGCTCACTAGCGGGGAAGGATACGCAGTATTTT.

This rearrangement joins TRBV5-1 to TRBJ1-4, with D hard to call. CDR1 is SGHRS and CDR2 is YFSETQ in the germline V gene. V lost 0 bases and J 7 bases, leaving 10 bases between the germline ends. The CDR3 totals 14 residues. The CDR3 DNA reads as TGCGCCAGCAGCTTGGGTCAATTCGGTGAAAAACTGTTTTTT. Translated: CASSLGQFGEKLFF.

The J gene is TRBJ1-1, the V gene TRBV19, with 8 bases lining up with TRBD1. With V trimmed by 3 bases and J by 5 bases, 5 bases remained unmatched. The germline V gene has CDR1 LNHDA and CDR2 SQIVND (reference sequence). The CDR3 has 14 residues. In DNA, the CDR3 is TGTGCCAGTAGTATTTGGACAGGGAGTACTGAAGCTTTCTTT. Translation: CASSIWTGSTEAFF.

The rearrangement uses TRBV4-2 and TRBJ1-1, with D unresolved. The CDR3 has 14 amino acids. Trimming stripped 3 bases from V and 1 base from J, with 9 bases between. The germline gives CDR1 LGHNA, CDR2 YNFKEQ. CDR3 DNA: TGTGCCAGCAGCCAGGGGAGGGCGAACACTGAAGCTTTCTTT. Its protein product is CASSQGRANTEAFF.

This chain connects TRBV10-2 to TRBJ1-1, with D hard to call. Germline V gene sequence: CDR1 WSHSY, CDR2 SAAADI. Trimming left V 8 bases short and J 5 bases short, with 9 bases between. This CDR3 is built from 11 residues. CDR3 sequence reads: CASGLTTEAFF. The CDR3 coding sequence is TGCGCCAGCGGCTTAACAACTGAAGCTTTCTTT.